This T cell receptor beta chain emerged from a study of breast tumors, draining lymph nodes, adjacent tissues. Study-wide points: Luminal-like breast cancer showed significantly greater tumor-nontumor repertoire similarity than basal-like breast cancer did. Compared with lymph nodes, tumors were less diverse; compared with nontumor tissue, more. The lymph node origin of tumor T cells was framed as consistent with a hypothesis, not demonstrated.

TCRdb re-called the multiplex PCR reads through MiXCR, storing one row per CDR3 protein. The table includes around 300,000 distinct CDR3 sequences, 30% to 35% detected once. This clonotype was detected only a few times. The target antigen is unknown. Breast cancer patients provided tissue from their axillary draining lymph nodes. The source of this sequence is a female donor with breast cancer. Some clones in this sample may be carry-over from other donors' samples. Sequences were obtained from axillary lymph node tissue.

CDR3 nucleotide sequence: TGTGCCAGCAGCTTATTTTGGTCGAGCGGGGCCACCGGGGAGCTGTTTTTT. Its protein is CASSLFWSSGATGELFF. The chain joins TRBV11-2 to TRBJ2-2, with 7 bases identical to TRBD2. The CDR3 spans 17 residues. Looked up from germline, CDR1 is SGHAT and CDR2 is FQNNGV. V was clipped by 2 bases and J by 4 bases; unmatched bases: 10.